The clone carrying this T cell receptor beta chain has only a few counts. As yet, its antigen is unknown. The J segment lost 10 bases and the V segment lost 6 bases, leaving 8 bases of the junction unmatched. The CDR3 is 14 residues long. The germline V gene encodes CDR1 MDHEN and CDR2 SYDVKM. Time point indicated: patch test 3, about 24 weeks after DPC sensitization. Treatment specified: therapeutic diphenylcyclopropenone sensitization with weekly scalp DPC. The data were taken from a study of human T cells and chemical hapten exposure. Study-wide results and limits: It should be noted that donors had alopecia, so their immune response may differ from healthy people's.

TCRdb redid the calling of the RACE reads with MiXCR, one entry per CDR3 protein. The sample comprises 80,000 to 100,000 distinct CDR3 sequences, 25% to 30% of which are singletons, and about 9.3% rests with the top ten. The TCR sequence derives from a man aged 35 to 55 with alopecia areata. Some clones in this sample may be carry-over from other donors' samples. V usage is TRBV28 and J usage is TRBJ1-4; 10 positions match TRBD1. The material sequenced was whole blood, taken in connection with sensitization to the hapten diphenylcyclopropenone (DPC). The CDR3 reads CASSHGTGDGKLFF. CDR3 DNA sequence: TGTGCCAGCAGCCACGGGACAGGGGATGGAAAACTGTTTTTT.